This T cell receptor beta chain originates from a study of OX40 agonist ivuxolimab in advanced cancers. Study observations and caveats: CD8+ T cells averaged more expanded clones than CD4+.

For this clone: Its antigen is still unknown.

Measured with immunoSEQ multiplex PCR; TCRdb has only the in-frame clones, and not every one. The top ten hold more than 9% of the sample, which has approximately 11,000 clones, about 82% seen once. Trimming pared 5 bases from V and 4 bases from J, leaving 18 bases between. This CDR3 region has 15 residues. Germline-derived CDR1 and CDR2 are SEHNR and FQNEAQ (reference sequence). This specimen was CD4+ or CD8+ T cells sorted from blood, taken in a trial of the OX40 agonist ivuxolimab. The genes are TRBV7-9 and TRBJ2-7; D is perhaps TRBD2 (6 bases). The TCR comes from an adult with an advanced solid tumor such as melanoma, head and neck, liver or kidney cancer. For the CDR3, the DNA is TGTGCCAGCAGCGTAGGGGACTCAGAGCCATACGAGCAGTACTTC. Its translation: CASSVGDSEPYEQYF.